This T cell receptor (beta chain) was profiled in a study of T cells in Graves' hyperthyroidism and ophthalmopathy. Turning to the study itself: It was at initial diagnosis, before any treatment, that peripheral blood was collected.

This clonotype has at least ten counts. Its cognate antigen is unknown. Trimming took 8 bases from V and 3 from J, leaving 14 bases between them. The V gene's germline CDR1 is MNHNS and CDR2 SASEGT. The CDR3 runs 13 residues. Any patient presenting with uncontrolled infection, other autoimmune disease, pregnancy or lactation was left out. Extraction of PBMCs used roughly 9.4 ml of fresh peripheral blood. RNA transcripts were the template for amplifying TCR beta CDR3 regions. The TCR CDR3 first-round RT-PCR relied on the HTBI primer set. Each CDR3 protein is one row after TCRdb ran MiXCR on the multiplex PCR reads. The table lists around 350,000 distinct CDR3 sequences, about 15% of them singletons. Study-wide points: Most thyroid clonotypes with frequency above 0.001 were detected in blood.

The TCR comes from a woman aged 55 to 70 with Graves' ophthalmopathy. Material for sequencing was blood. V gene TRBV6-1 combines with J gene TRBJ2-7; tentative D call: TRBD2 (5 bases). The DNA for the CDR3 is TGTGCCAGCGGAGTAGCGATGATCTACGAGCAGTACTTC. Amino acid sequence: CASGVAMIYEQYF.